Sequencing of this TCR beta chain was carried out in a study of PD-L1 blockade in urothelial cancer. Overall study: The study started patients on atezolizumab in the mid-2010s, giving 1,200 mg intravenously every 3 weeks. Blood analysis was done at 3 weeks (second dose) and 6 weeks after treatment began. A median blood sample held about 140,000 T cells and about 78,000 unique TCRs. Findings and caveats of the study: Below-median pretreatment blood TCR clonality was a predictor of better survival.

Notes on this clone: The target antigen is unknown.

The repertoire was sequenced with immunoSEQ multiplex PCR; TCRdb's copy has only in-frame clones and lacks some. The sample lists 25,000 to 35,000 clones, 85% to 90% seen once, with approximately 4% in the top ten. The source was PBMCs, collected around atezolizumab (anti-PD-L1) treatment. The origin of this receptor is a man aged 45 to 65 with urothelial cancer.

The CDR3 coding sequence is TGTGCCAGCAGCTTAGGACAGGGGGCGAGGGAGACCCAGTACTTC. Amino acid sequence: CASSLGQGARETQYF. V is TRBV5-4 and J is TRBJ2-5; 11 nucleotides agree with TRBD1. CDR3 length: 15 residues. Germline trimming cut 2 bases from V and 5 bases from J; bases unmatched to any gene: 5. Germline-derived CDR1 and CDR2 are SGHNT and YYREEE (reference sequence).